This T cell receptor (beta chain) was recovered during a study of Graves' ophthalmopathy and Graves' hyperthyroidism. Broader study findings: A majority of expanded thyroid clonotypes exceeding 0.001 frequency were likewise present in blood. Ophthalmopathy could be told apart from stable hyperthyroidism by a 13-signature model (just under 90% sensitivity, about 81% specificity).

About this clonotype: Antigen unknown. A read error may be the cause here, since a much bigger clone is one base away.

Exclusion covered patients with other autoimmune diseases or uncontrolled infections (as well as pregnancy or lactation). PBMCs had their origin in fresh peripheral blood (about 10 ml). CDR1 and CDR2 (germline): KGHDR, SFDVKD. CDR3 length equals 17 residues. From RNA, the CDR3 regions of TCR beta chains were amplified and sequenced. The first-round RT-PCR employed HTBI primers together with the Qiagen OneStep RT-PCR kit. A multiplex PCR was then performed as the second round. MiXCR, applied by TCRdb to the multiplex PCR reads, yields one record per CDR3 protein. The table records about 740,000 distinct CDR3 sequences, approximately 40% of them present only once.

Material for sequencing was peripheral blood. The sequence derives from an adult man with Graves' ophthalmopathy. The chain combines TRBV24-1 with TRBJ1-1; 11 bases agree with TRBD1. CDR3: CAASGSGQGASNTEAFF. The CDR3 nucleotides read TGTGCCGCCAGTGGTAGCGGACAGGGGGCTTCGAACACTGAAGCTTTCTTT.